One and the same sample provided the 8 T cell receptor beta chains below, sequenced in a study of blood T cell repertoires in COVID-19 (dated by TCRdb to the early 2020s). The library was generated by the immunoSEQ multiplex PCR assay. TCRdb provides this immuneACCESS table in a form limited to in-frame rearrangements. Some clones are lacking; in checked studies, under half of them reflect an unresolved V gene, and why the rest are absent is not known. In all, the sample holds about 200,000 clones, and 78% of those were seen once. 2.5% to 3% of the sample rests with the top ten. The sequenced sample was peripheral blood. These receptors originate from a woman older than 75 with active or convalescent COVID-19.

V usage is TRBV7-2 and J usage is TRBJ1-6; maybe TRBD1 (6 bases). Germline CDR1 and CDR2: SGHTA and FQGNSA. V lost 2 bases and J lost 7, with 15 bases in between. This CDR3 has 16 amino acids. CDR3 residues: CASSLHRVGPNSPLHF. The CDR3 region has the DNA TGTGCCAGCAGCTTACACAGGGTCGGGCCCAATTCACCCCTCCACTTT. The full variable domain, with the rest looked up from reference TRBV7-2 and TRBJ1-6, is GAGVSQSPSNKVTEKGKDVELRCDPISGHTALYWYRQSLGQGLEFLIYFQGNSAPDKSGLPSDRFSAERTGGSVSTLTIQRTQQEDSAVYLCASSLHRVGPNSPLHFGNGTRLTVT.

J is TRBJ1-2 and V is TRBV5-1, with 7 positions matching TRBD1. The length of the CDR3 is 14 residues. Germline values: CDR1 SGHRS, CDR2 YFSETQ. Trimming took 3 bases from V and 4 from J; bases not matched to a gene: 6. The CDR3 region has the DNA TGCGCCAGCAGCTCAGACAGGGTCGCCTATGGCTACACCTTC. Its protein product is CASSSDRVAYGYTF.

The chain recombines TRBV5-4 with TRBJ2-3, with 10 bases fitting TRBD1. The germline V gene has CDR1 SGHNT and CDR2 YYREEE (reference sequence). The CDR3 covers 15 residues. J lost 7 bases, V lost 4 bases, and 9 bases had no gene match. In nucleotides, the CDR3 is TGTGCCAGCAGCCTCTCGGGACAGGGGCATCATACGCAGTATTTT. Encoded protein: CASSLSGQGHHTQYF.

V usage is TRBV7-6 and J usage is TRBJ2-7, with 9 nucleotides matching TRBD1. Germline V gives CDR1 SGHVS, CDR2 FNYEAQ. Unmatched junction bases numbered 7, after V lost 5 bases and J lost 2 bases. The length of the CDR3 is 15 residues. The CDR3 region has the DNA TGTGCCAGCAGCGGACACAGGGGGCAGACCTACGAGCAGTACTTC. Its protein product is CASSGHRGQTYEQYF.

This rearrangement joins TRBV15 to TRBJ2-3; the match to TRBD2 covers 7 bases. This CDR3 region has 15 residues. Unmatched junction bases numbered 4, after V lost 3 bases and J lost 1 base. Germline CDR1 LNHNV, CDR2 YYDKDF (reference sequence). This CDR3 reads CATSSGGIGTDTQYF. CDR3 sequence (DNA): TGTGCCACCAGCAGCGGGGGGATAGGCACAGATACGCAGTATTTT.

CDR3 nucleotide sequence: TGCGCCAGCAGTCAACCCGGCAGGGCGTACAATGAGCAGTTCTTC. It translates to CASSQPGRAYNEQFF. The chain links TRBV23-1 to TRBJ2-1, with TRBD1 as a possible D gene (5 bases). TRBV23-1 carries the ORF label, with uncertain function. V lost 2 bases and J 4 bases, leaving 12 bases between the germline ends. The length of the CDR3 is 15 residues.

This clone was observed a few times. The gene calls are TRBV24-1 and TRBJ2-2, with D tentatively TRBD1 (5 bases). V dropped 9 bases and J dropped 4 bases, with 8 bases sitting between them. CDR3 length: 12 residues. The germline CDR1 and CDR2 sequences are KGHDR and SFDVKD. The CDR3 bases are TGTGCCACCGCCCAGGGCACCGGGGAGCTGTTTTTT. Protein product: CATAQGTGELFF.

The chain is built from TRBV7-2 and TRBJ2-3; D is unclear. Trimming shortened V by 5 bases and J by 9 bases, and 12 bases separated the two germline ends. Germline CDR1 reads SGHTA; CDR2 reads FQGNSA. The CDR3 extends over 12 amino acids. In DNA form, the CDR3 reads TGTGCCAGCAGCCCCAACAGAAGAACGCAGTATTTT. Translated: CASSPNRRTQYF.